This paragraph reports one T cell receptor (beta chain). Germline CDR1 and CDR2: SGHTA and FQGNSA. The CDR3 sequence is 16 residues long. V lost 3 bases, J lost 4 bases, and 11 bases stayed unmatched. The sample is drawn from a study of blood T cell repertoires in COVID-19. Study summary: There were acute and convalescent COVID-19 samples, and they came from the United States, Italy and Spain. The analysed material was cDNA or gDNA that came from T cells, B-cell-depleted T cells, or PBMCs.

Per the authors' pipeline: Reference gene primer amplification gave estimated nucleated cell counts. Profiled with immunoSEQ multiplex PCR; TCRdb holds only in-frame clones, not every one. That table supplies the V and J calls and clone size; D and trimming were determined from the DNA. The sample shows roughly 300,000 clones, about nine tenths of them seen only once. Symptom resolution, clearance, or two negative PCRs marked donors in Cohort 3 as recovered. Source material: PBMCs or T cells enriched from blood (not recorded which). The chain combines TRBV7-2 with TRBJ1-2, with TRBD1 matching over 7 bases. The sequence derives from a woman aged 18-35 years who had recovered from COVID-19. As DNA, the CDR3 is TGTGCCAGCAGCTTGGTGGCAGGGGGACCCTTCTATGGCTACACCTTC. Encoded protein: CASSLVAGGPFYGYTF.